Described below is a single T cell receptor (beta chain) sequence and its context. Its antigen is not identified. The entry originates in a study of cytomegalovirus exposure and HLA in healthy donors. It was with 60 Vbeta and 13 Jbeta primers that the PCR ran. Profiled with immunoSEQ multiplex PCR; TCRdb holds only in-frame clones, not every one. Of more than 90,000 clones in the sample, around 77% were seen once. Regarding the study as a whole: Later genetic work tied a missense DCLRE1C variant to beta-chain V and J trimming. Likely technical artifact: a cluster of highly shared sequence variants. A previous analysis found most TCR beta V segments productive roughly 87% or roughly 30% of the time.

This CDR3 comprises 15 residues. CDR1 and CDR2 from the germline V gene are SGHRS and YFSETQ. The clonotype originates from a man aged 25-45 years in good health and CMV-seronegative. The V and J genes are TRBV5-1 and TRBJ2-5; 8 bases fit TRBD1. The end of the DNA is better explained by TRBJ2-7, so the J call may be wrong. The sequencing sample was made of PBMCs. As DNA, the CDR3 is TGCGCCAGCTCTAGACTGGGACAGGCAATGTACGAGCAGTACTTC. Amino acids: CASSRLGQAMYEQYF.